One and the same sample provided the 27 T cell receptor beta chains below, sequenced in a study of T cell repertoires in cytomegalovirus infection. Via MiXCR, TCRdb re-called the reads, giving one row per CDR3 protein. Among approximately 500,000 distinct CDR3 sequences listed, less than 30% were seen once. The sample consisted of PBMCs. These receptor sequences come from a human donor in good health (CMV status not recorded). Some clones in this sample may be carry-over from other donors' samples.

This clonotype was found a few times. This sequence joins TRBV7-9 and TRBJ2-2; 7 nucleotides agree with TRBD2. This CDR3 contains 15 residues. Germline CDR1 SEHNR, CDR2 FQNEAQ (reference sequence). The V and J ends lost 9 bases and 0 bases, in that order; junction bases with no gene match: 7. CDR3 nucleotides: TGTGCCAGGGACTCGGGACTACCGAACACCGGGGAGCTGTTTTTT. Its translation: CARDSGLPNTGELFF.

The rearrangement links TRBV19 to TRBJ1-1, with a weak D call TRBD1 (5 bases). Germline-derived CDR1 and CDR2 are LNHDA and SQIVND (reference sequence). Between the trimmed V and J ends, which lost 6 bases and 7 bases, there was a span of 12 bases. This CDR3 has 12 residues. CDR3 bases: TGTGCCAGTAGCGCGACAGACAGTGAAGCTTTCTTT. Its protein is CASSATDSEAFF.

This clonotype has more than one count but fewer than ten. This CDR3 is CASSTRTGGSYNEQFF. The CDR3 DNA reads TGTGCCAGCAGTACCCGGACAGGGGGTTCCTACAATGAGCAGTTCTTC. The rearrangement uses TRBV12-3 or TRBV12-4 and TRBJ2-1, with 10 bases identical to TRBD1. Trimming removed 5 bases from V and 1 base from J; junction bases left unmatched: 5. The CDR3 is made up of 16 amino acids.

The chain employs TRBV11-2 and TRBJ2-3; 12 bases fit TRBD2. This CDR3 contains 17 residues. CDR1 is SGHAT, CDR2 FQNNGV, per germline. V shed 1 base, J shed 3 bases, and the junction held 5 bases outside the gene matches. DNA for the CDR3: TGTGCCAGCAGCTTAGCCCCGACTAGCGGGAGTACAGATACGCAGTATTTT. It yields the protein CASSLAPTSGSTDTQYF.

This sequence joins TRBV4-3 and TRBJ2-1, with D perhaps assigned TRBD1 or TRBD2 (6 bases each). There are 16 residues in the CDR3. Trimming took 2 bases from V and 5 from J, leaving 16 bases between them. The germline V gene encodes CDR1 LGHNA and CDR2 YSLEER. CDR3 loop: CASSQRGASDHNEQFF. Here the CDR3 DNA reads TGCGCCAGCAGCCAAAGGGGGGCTAGCGACCACAATGAGCAGTTCTTC.

The genes are TRBV24-1 and TRBJ2-1, with 8 bases identical to TRBD1. J lost 5 bases, V lost 3 bases, and 8 bases had no gene match. This CDR3 region has 16 residues. CDR1 is KGHDR and CDR2 is SFDVKD in the germline V gene. The CDR3 spells CATSDPGRGPNNEQFF. In DNA form, the CDR3 reads TGTGCCACCAGTGATCCGGGCAGGGGGCCAAACAATGAGCAGTTCTTC.

The V gene is TRBV7-2, the J gene TRBJ1-4; unclear D gene. CDR1 SGHTA and CDR2 FQGNSA come from the germline V gene. Between the trimmed V and J ends, which lost 1 base and 2 bases, there was a span of 8 bases. The CDR3 extends over 15 amino acids. CDR3 protein: CASSLDGRTNEKLFF. In DNA, the CDR3 is TGTGCCAGCAGCTTAGACGGGCGGACTAATGAAAAACTGTTTTTT.

This clonotype occurred a few times. This chain links TRBV12-3 or TRBV12-4 with TRBJ2-3, with no clear D. This CDR3 has 13 residues. Trimming took off 5 bases at V and 3 bases at J, with 9 bases between the two ends. The CDR3 DNA reads TGTGCCAGCAGTATAACTACGACAGATACGCAGTATTTT. Encoded protein: CASSITTTDTQYF.

This clonotype was counted between two and nine times. J is TRBJ2-5 and V is TRBV6-2 or TRBV6-3; 14 nucleotides match TRBD2. The CDR3 length is 18 residues. Germline V CDR1 and CDR2: MNHEY, SVGEGT. V trimming: 5 bases; J trimming: 5 bases; junction bases outside the gene matches: 13. In DNA form, the CDR3 reads TGTGCCAGCAGTCCCCCGACTAGCGGGAGGGCCCGACGGGAGACCCAGTACTTC. Translated, it gives CASSPPTSGRARRETQYF.

In DNA, the CDR3 is TGTGCCAGCAGCTTAGGGATAGGGGGGGATACGCAGTATTTT. Translating it yields CASSLGIGGDTQYF. The chain combines TRBV11-2 with TRBJ2-3; D tentatively fits TRBD1 or TRBD2 (6 bases each). CDR1 is SGHAT and CDR2 is FQNNGV in the germline V gene. This CDR3 is 14 amino acids long. The ends were cut back, 1 base at V and 6 bases at J, with 11 bases in the middle.

This clonotype showed up just a few times. At one boundary the junction diverges from the germline segment, which might be a read error. V gene TRBV24-1 combines with J gene TRBJ2-1; D is unresolved. This CDR3 has 18 amino acids. CDR1 is KGHDR and CDR2 is SFDVKD in the germline V gene. CDR3 nucleotide sequence: TGTGCCACCAGTGAGCCAGCCCCGCGACTCCTCTCCCACAATGAGCAGTTCTTC. Translating gives CATSEPAPRLLSHNEQFF.

The CDR3: CAEDRGLSGNTIYF. The CDR3 nucleotides are TGTGCCGAGGACAGGGGACTCTCTGGAAACACCATATATTTT. The chain links TRBV30 to TRBJ1-3, with 9 bases lining up with TRBD1. The CDR3 extends over 14 amino acids. V shed 8 bases, J shed 0 bases, and the junction held 5 bases outside the gene matches. Per germline, CDR1 GTSNPN and CDR2 SVGIG (reference sequence).

DNA for the CDR3: TGTGCCAGCAGCTTGGCTACTAGCGGGAGTTTCGGGGAGCTGTTTTTT. It yields the protein CASSLATSGSFGELFF. The rearrangement uses TRBV5-6 and TRBJ2-2; 11 bases align to TRBD2. J was trimmed by 7 bases and V by 0 bases; bases with no gene match: 5. Germline-derived CDR1 and CDR2 are SGHDT and YYEEEE. The length of the CDR3 is 16 residues. The whole variable domain, remainder taken from reference TRBV5-6 and TRBJ2-2, is DAGVTQSPTHLIKTRGQQVTLRCSPKSGHDTVSWYQQALGQGPQFIFQYYEEEERQRGNFPDRFSGHQFPNYSSELNVNALLLGDSALYLCASSLATSGSFGELFFGEGSRLTVL.

This chain uses TRBV19 with TRBJ2-2; 12 bases are a match to TRBD2. From germline, CDR1 is LNHDA and CDR2 SQIVND (reference sequence). This CDR3 contains 17 residues. The J segment lost 5 bases and the V segment lost 3 bases, leaving 7 bases of the junction unmatched. For the CDR3, the DNA is TGTGCCAGTAGTATGAGACTAGCGGGAGCAGGAACCGGGGAGCTGTTTTTT. It is translated as CASSMRLAGAGTGELFF.

This clonotype was picked up many times. The chain combines TRBV7-9 with TRBJ2-7; a possible D gene is TRBD2 (6 bases). V was cut by 10 bases and J by 0 bases, with 16 bases left in between. The germline V gene has CDR1 SEHNR and CDR2 FQNEAQ (reference sequence). CDR3 length: 14 amino acids. For the CDR3, the DNA is TGTGCCATCCCCACGGGGACTGCCTCCTACGAGCAGTACTTC. Translation gives CAIPTGTASYEQYF.

This clonotype was picked up a small number of times. The V call is TRBV6-4, the J call TRBJ2-2, with D possibly matching TRBD1 (6 bases). Germline loops: CDR1 MRHNA, CDR2 SNTAGT. The CDR3 sequence is 16 residues long. Trimming removed 2 bases from V and 1 base from J, with 11 bases in between. The chain's CDR3 is CASSDPPGENTGELFF. In DNA form, the CDR3 reads TGTGCCAGCAGTGACCCTCCAGGGGAGAACACCGGGGAGCTGTTTTTT.

This sequence joins TRBV6-2 or TRBV6-3 and TRBJ2-3; TRBD2 is a possible D gene (6 bases). Germline loops: CDR1 MNHEY, CDR2 SVGEGT. This CDR3 is 18 amino acids long. Trimming left V 0 bases short and J 8 bases short, with 24 bases between. The CDR3 is CASSYSNNWLANTLTQYF. Written as DNA, the CDR3 is TGTGCCAGCAGTTACTCGAATAACTGGCTAGCGAATACCCTTACGCAGTATTTT.

Only a few counts were recorded for this clonotype. The chain joins TRBV29-1 to TRBJ2-5; possible D gene TRBD2, 5 bases. The germline V and J ends were trimmed by 4 bases and 5 bases, with 14 bases remaining between them. This CDR3 is 13 amino acids long. CDR1 SQVTM and CDR2 ANQGSEA come from the germline V gene. This CDR3 is CSVVGGVAETQYF. CDR3 in DNA: TGCAGCGTTGTTGGTGGGGTAGCGGAGACCCAGTACTTC.

This clonotype occurred once. Since the CDR3 does not end with the conserved phenylalanine or tryptophan, this likely comes from a read error. The gene calls are TRBV6-6 and TRBJ1-2; the match to TRBD1 covers 8 bases. Germline trimming cut 5 bases from V and 5 bases from J; bases unmatched to any gene: 13. CDR1 is MNHNY and CDR2 is SVGAGI in the germline V gene (reference sequence). This CDR3 spans 16 amino acids. CDR3 DNA sequence: TGTGCCAGCAGTCAGACATGGACAGGGAACCGGTATGGCTACACCCTC. It specifies CASSQTWTGNRYGYTL.

This clonotype was seen only a few times. The genes are TRBV5-4 and TRBJ2-7; D unclear. The V end lost 0 bases, the J end lost 2 bases, and 12 bases lay between the germline ends. Germline V gene sequence: CDR1 SGHNT, CDR2 YYREEE (reference sequence). CDR3 size: 15 residues. DNA for the CDR3: TGTGCCAGCAGCTTGGGTATATCTGGGGCCTACGAGCAGTACTTC. Protein sequence: CASSLGISGAYEQYF.

This clonotype has at least ten counts. The chain combines TRBV12-3 or TRBV12-4 with TRBJ2-2; perhaps TRBD2 as D (6 bases). Trimming stripped 5 bases from V and 4 bases from J, with 20 bases between. This CDR3 comprises 17 residues. In nucleotides, the CDR3 is TGTGCCAGCAGTCTTCGGCGACTAGTCTCAGGCACCGGGGAGCTGTTTTTT. Amino acids: CASSLRRLVSGTGELFF.

This chain uses TRBV7-2 with TRBJ2-5; D remains unclear. The CDR3 sequence is 13 residues long. Germline CDR1 and CDR2: SGHTA and FQGNSA. Trimming took off 3 bases at V and 2 bases at J, with 7 bases between the two ends. Written as DNA, the CDR3 is TGTGCCAGCAGCTTTGCGGATCAAGAGACCCAGTACTTC. Encoded protein: CASSFADQETQYF.

There are a few counts of this clonotype. The chain employs TRBV6-2 or TRBV6-3 and TRBJ2-2, with 7 bases matching TRBD1. This CDR3 has 14 amino acids. Germline CDR1 is MNHEY and CDR2 is SVGEGT. V shed 6 bases and J 4 bases; nucleotides not matched to a gene: 5. The CDR3 loop reads CASSPTGFTGELFF. In nucleotides, the CDR3 is TGTGCCAGCAGCCCGACAGGGTTCACCGGGGAGCTGTTTTTT.

The chain employs TRBV29-1 and TRBJ2-7, with D possibly matching TRBD2 (5 bases). Germline V CDR1 and CDR2: SQVTM, ANQGSEA. Trimming pared 5 bases from V and 3 bases from J, leaving 14 bases between. The CDR3 contains 13 residues. The CDR3 DNA follows: TGCAGCGTTTTAGGAGAGCGGAGCTACGAGCAGTACTTC. It codes for CSVLGERSYEQYF.

A few counts support this clonotype. This chain uses TRBV7-2 with TRBJ1-2; 8 nucleotides agree with TRBD1. CDR1 is SGHTA, CDR2 FQGNSA, per germline. This CDR3 is built from 13 residues. The V gene end was trimmed by 5 bases and the J gene end by 7 bases; junction bases not matched to a gene: 6. For the CDR3, the DNA is TGTGCCAGCAGCCGGACAGGGCTGACTGGCTACACCTTC. Translating it yields CASSRTGLTGYTF.

This clonotype was counted only a few times. The V call is TRBV11-1, the J call TRBJ2-5; a weak D match, TRBD1 (6 bases). The germline V gene encodes CDR1 SGHAT and CDR2 FQDESV (reference sequence). Trimming took 5 bases from V and 2 from J, leaving 12 bases between them. There are 14 residues in the CDR3. This chain's CDR3 is CASSLQGWQETQYF. CDR3 nucleotide sequence: TGTGCCAGCAGCCTACAGGGATGGCAAGAGACCCAGTACTTC.

The rearrangement joins TRBV12-3 or TRBV12-4 to TRBJ2-7, with D possibly being TRBD1 (6 bases). The V end lost 8 bases, the J end lost 12 bases, and 23 bases lay between the germline ends. The CDR3 covers 13 residues. DNA of the CDR3: TGTGCCAGCCACCGGACAGCCGGGCGCCCCTTGTACTTC. It encodes CASHRTAGRPLYF.